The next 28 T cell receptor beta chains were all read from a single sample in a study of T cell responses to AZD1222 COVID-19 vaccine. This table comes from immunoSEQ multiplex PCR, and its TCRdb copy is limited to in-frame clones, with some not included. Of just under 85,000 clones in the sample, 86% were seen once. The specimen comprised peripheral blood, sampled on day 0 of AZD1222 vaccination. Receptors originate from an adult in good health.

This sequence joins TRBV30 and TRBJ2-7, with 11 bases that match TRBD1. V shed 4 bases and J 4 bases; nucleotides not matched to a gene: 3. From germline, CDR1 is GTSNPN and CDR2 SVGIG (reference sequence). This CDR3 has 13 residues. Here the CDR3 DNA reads TGTGCCTGGACAGGGACAGGGGGATACGAGCAGTACTTC. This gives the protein CAWTGTGGYEQYF.

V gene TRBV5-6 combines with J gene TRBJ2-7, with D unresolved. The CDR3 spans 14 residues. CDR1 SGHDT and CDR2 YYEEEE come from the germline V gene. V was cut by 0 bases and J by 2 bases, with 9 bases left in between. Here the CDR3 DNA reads TGTGCCAGCAGCTTGGATGGACGGCCCTACGAGCAGTACTTC. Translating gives CASSLDGRPYEQYF.

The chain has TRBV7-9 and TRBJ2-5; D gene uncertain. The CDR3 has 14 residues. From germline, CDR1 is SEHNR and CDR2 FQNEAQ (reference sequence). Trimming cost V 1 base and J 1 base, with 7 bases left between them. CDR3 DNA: TGTGCCAGCAGCTTAGGGCAGCTCCAAGAGACCCAGTACTTC. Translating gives CASSLGQLQETQYF.

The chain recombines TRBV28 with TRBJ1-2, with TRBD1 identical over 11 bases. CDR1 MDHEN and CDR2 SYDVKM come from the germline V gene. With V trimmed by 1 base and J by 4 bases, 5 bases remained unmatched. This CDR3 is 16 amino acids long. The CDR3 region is CASSLLGQGVGYGYTF. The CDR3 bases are TGTGCCAGCAGTTTATTGGGACAGGGGGTAGGCTATGGCTACACCTTC.

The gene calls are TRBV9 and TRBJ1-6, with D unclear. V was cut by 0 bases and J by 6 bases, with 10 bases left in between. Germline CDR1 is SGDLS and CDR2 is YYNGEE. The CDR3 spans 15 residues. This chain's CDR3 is CASSVVAGGNSPLHF. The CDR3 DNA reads TGTGCCAGCAGCGTAGTGGCAGGAGGTAATTCACCCCTCCACTTT.

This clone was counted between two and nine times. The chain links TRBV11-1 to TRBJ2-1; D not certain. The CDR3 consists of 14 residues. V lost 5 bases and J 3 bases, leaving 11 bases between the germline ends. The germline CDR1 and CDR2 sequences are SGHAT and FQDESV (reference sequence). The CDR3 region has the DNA TGTGCCAGCAGCGTCTGGACGGTCTACAATGAGCAGTTCTTC. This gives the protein CASSVWTVYNEQFF.

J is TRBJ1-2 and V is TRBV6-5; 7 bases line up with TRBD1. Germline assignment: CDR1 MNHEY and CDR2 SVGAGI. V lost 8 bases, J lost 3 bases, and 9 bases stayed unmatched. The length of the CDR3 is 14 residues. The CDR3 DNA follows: TGTGCCAGCGGCCGACAGGGTTCCGACTATGGCTACACCTTC. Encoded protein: CASGRQGSDYGYTF.

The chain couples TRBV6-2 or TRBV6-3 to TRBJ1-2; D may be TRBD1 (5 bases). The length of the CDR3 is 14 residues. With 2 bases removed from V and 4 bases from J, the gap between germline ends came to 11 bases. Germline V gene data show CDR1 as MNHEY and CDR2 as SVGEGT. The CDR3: CASSYGDRLYGYTF. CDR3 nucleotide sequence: TGTGCCAGCAGTTACGGAGACAGACTCTATGGCTACACCTTC.

CDR3 sequence (DNA): TGTGCCAGTAGTATAGTCGGGCAGCATGAGCAGTTCTTC. Translated, it gives CASSIVGQHEQFF. This chain connects TRBV19 to TRBJ2-1; D unresolved. The CDR3 has 13 amino acids. V was pared by 1 base and J by 8 bases, with 9 bases between. Germline-derived CDR1 and CDR2 are LNHDA and SQIVND (reference sequence).

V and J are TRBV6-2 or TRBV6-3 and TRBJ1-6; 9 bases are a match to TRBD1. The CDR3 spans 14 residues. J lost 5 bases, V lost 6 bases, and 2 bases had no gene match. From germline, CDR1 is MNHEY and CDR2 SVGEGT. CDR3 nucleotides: TGTGCCAGCAGCAGGGACAGGGATAATTCACCCCTCCACTTT. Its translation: CASSRDRDNSPLHF.

The CDR3: CASSLGFRTTGTMNTEAFF. CDR3 nucleotides: TGCGCCAGCAGCCTTGGGTTTAGGACAACGGGGACTATGAACACTGAAGCTTTCTTT. The V gene is TRBV5-1, the J gene TRBJ1-1; a weak D match, TRBD1 (5 bases). With 4 bases removed from V and 0 bases from J, the gap between germline ends came to 25 bases. The CDR3 has 19 residues. The germline CDR1 and CDR2 sequences are SGHRS and YFSETQ.

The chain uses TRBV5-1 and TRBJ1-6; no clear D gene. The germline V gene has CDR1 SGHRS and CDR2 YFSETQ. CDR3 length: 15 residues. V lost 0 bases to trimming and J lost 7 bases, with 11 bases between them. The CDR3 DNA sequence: TGCGCCAGCAGCTTGGCCGAGGGAGGGAATTCACCCCTCCACTTT. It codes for CASSLAEGGNSPLHF.

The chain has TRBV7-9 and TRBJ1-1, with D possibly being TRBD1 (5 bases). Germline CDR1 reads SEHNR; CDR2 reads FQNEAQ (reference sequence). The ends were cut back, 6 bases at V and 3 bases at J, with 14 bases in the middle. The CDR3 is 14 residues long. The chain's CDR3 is CASRKGRGDTEAFF. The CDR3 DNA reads TGTGCCAGCAGAAAGGGTAGGGGAGACACTGAAGCTTTCTTT.

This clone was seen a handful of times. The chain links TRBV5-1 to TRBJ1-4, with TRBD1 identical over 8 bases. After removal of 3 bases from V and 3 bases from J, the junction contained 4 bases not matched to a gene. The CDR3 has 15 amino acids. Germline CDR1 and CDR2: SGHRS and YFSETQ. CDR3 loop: CASSSLTGANEKLFF. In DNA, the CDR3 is TGCGCCAGCAGCTCCTTGACAGGGGCTAATGAAAAACTGTTTTTT.

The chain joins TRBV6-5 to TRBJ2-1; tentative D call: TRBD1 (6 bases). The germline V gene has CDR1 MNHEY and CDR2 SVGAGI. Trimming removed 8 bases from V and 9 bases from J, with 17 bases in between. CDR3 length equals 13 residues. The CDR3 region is CASSPGEGSEQFF. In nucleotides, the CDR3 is TGTGCCAGCTCGCCAGGGGAAGGTAGTGAGCAGTTCTTC.

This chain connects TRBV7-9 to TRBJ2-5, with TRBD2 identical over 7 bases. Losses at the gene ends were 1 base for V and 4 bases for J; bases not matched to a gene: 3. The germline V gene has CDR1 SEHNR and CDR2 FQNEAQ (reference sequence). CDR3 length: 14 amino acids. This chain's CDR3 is CASSLGVAGETQYF. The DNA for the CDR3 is TGTGCCAGCAGCTTAGGGGTAGCGGGAGAGACCCAGTACTTC.

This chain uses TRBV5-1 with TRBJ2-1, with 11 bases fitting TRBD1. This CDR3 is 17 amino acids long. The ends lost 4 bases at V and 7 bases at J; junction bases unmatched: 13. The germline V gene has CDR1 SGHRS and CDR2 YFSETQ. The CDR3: CASSPTGGTGGMNEQFF. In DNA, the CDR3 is TGCGCCAGCAGCCCCACCGGTGGGACAGGGGGAATGAATGAGCAGTTCTTC.

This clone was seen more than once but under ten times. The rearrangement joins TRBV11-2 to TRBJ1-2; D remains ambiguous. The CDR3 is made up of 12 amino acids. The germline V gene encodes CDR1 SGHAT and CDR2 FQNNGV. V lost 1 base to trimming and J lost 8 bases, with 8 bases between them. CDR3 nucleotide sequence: TGTGCCAGCAGCTTAGGACCCGCAGGCTACACCTTC. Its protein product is CASSLGPAGYTF.

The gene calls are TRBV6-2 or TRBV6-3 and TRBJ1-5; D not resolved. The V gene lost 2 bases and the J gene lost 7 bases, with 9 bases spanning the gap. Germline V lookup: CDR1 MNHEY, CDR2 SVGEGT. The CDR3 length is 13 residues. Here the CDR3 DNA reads TGTGCCAGCAGTTACCGGCAGCGACAGCCCCAGCATTTT. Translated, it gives CASSYRQRQPQHF.

The CDR3 is CASSQDPTGPGANVLTF. DNA for the CDR3: TGCGCCAGCAGCCAAGACCCGACAGGTCCTGGGGCCAACGTCCTGACTTTC. The chain uses TRBV4-3 and TRBJ2-6; tentatively, D is TRBD1 (6 bases). V lost 0 bases to trimming and J lost 2 bases, with 11 bases between them. CDR1 LGHNA and CDR2 YSLEER come from the germline V gene. The CDR3 has 17 residues.

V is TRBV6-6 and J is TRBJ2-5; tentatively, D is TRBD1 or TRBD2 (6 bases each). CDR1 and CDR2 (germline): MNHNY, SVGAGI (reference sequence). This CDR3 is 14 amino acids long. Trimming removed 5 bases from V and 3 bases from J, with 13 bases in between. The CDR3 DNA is TGTGCCAGCAGTCGGAGGGGGAATGAAGAGACCCAGTACTTC. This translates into CASSRRGNEETQYF.

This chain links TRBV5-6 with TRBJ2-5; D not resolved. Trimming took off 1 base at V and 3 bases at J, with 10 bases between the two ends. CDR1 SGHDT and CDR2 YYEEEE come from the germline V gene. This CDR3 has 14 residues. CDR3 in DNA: TGTGCCAGCAGCTTGCGTCAGGACGAAGAGACCCAGTACTTC. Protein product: CASSLRQDEETQYF.

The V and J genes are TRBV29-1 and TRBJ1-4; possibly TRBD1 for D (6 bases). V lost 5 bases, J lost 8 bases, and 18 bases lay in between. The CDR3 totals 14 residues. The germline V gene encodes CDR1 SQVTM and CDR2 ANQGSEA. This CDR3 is CSVTGGQGREKLFF. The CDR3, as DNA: TGCAGCGTTACTGGGGGCCAGGGGAGAGAAAAACTGTTTTTT.

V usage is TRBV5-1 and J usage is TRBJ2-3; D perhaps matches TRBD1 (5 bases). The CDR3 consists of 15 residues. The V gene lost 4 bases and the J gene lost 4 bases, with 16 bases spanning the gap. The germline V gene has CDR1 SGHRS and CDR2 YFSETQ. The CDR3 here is CASSPRVVGPDTQYF. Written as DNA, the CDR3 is TGCGCCAGCAGCCCCAGGGTGGTGGGCCCAGATACGCAGTATTTT.

The CDR3 loop reads CASSPQGPPNTGELFF. CDR3 nucleotide sequence: TGTGCCAGTAGTCCACAGGGGCCCCCGAACACCGGGGAGCTGTTTTTT. The rearrangement links TRBV19 to TRBJ2-2; TRBD1 matches 7 bases. The germline CDR1 and CDR2 sequences are LNHDA and SQIVND (reference sequence). Trimming cost V 5 bases and J 0 bases; bases outside gene matches: 6. The CDR3 contains 16 residues.

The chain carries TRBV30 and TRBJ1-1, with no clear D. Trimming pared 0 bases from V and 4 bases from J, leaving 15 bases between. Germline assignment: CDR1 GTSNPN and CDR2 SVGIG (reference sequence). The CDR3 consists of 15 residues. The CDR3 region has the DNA TGTGCCTGGAGTGTACGGCAAGGATGGGGCACTGAAGCTTTCTTT. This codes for CAWSVRQGWGTEAFF.

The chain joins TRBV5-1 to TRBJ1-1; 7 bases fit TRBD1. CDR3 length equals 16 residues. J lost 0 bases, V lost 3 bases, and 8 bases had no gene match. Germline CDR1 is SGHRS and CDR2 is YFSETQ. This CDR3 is CASSSGGGGLNTEAFF. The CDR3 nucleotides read TGCGCCAGCAGCTCGGGAGGGGGCGGGCTGAACACTGAAGCTTTCTTT.

This CDR3 is CSAKPGLATGELFF. As DNA, the CDR3 is TGCAGCGCCAAACCGGGACTAGCTACCGGGGAGCTGTTTTTT. The chain has TRBV29-1 and TRBJ2-2; 9 bases fit TRBD2. V was clipped by 7 bases and J by 5 bases; unmatched bases: 8. The CDR3 runs to 14 residues. Germline lookup yields CDR1 SQVTM and CDR2 ANQGSEA.